The sample holds many counts of the clone carrying this T cell receptor beta chain. The antigen is not known. The CDR3 is 17 residues long. V lost 2 bases to trimming and J lost 4 bases, with 20 bases between them. Germline V lookup: CDR1 MDHEN, CDR2 SYDVKM. This sample stems from a study of glioma-infiltrating T cells. Study results and limitations: Above-expected tissue-blood divergence occurred in all gliomas, most in low-grade ones. CDR3 overlap between tissue and blood was very small.

TCR alpha and beta CDR3 regions were amplified from RNA using iRepertoire nested multiplex PCR. Tissue mRNA or PBMC total RNA, roughly 100-400 ng, went into one-step reverse transcription and amplification. TCRdb reanalysed the multiplex PCR reads using MiXCR and keeps one entry per CDR3 protein. The sample holds more than 95,000 distinct CDR3 sequences, 25% to 30% seen once. The chain couples TRBV28 to TRBJ1-2; D remains ambiguous. Sequenced sample: glioma tissue, nonneoplastic brain tissue, or PBMCs (not recorded which). This clonotype was sampled from a human donor with low-grade glioma or glioblastoma, undergoing nonglioma brain surgery, or in good health (not recorded which). This CDR3 is CASSLPLHSVDFYGYTF. CDR3 DNA: TGTGCCAGCAGTTTACCTCTCCACTCAGTAGACTTCTATGGCTACACCTTC.